Below, one TCR beta chain is given with its context. The data are from a study of blood T cell repertoires in COVID-19. Study in general: Whether acute or convalescent, the COVID-19 samples came from the United States, Italy and Spain. The analysed material was cDNA or gDNA that came from T cells, B-cell-depleted T cells, or PBMCs.

CDR1 SEHNR and CDR2 FQNEAQ come from the germline V gene (reference sequence). V was trimmed by 5 bases and J by 5 bases, leaving 29 bases between them. The CDR3 runs 19 residues. Original processing methods: How many nucleated cells were present was estimated from reference gene primer amplification. Measured with immunoSEQ multiplex PCR; TCRdb has only the in-frame clones, and not every one. Clone size and the V and J calls come from that table; the DNA yielded D and trimming. The sample lists roughly 80,000 clones, roughly 84% occurring once. This chain uses TRBV7-9 with TRBJ2-3; possibly TRBD1 for D (6 bases). This TCR derives from a man in his forties or fifties with acute or convalescent COVID-19. The sequenced material came from peripheral blood. DNA of the CDR3: TGTGCCAGCAGCCCGATTTCAGCCACAGGGAAGTTTATAGGAGATACGCAGTATTTT. It specifies CASSPISATGKFIGDTQYF.